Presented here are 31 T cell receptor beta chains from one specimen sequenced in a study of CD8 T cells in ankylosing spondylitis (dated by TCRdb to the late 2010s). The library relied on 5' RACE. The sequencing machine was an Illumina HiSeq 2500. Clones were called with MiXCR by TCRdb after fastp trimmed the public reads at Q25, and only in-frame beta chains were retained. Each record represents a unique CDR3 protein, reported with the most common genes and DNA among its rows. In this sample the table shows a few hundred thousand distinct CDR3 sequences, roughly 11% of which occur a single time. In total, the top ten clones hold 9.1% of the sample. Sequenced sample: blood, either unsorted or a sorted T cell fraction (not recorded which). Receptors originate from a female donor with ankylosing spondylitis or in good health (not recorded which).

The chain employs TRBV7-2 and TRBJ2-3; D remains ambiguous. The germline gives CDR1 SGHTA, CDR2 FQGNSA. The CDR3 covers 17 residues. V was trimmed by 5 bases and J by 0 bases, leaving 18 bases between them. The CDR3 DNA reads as TGTGCCAGCAGCAAGATCCTAGGGATCCTAAGCACAGATACGCAGTATTTT. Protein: CASSKILGILSTDTQYF.

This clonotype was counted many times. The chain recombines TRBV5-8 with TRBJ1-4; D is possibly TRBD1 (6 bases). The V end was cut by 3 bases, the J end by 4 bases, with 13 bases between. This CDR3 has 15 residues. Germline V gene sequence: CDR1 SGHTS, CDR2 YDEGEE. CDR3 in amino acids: CASSSGVRSNEKLFF. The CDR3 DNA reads TGTGCCAGCAGCTCAGGGGTCAGGAGTAATGAAAAACTGTTTTTT.

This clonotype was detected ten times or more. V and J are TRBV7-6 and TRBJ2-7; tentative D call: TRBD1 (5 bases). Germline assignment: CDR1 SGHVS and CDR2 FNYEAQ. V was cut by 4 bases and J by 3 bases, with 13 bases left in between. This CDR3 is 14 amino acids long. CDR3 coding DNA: TGTGCCAGCAGCTCCGAAACAGGATTCTACGAGCAGTACTTC. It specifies CASSSETGFYEQYF.

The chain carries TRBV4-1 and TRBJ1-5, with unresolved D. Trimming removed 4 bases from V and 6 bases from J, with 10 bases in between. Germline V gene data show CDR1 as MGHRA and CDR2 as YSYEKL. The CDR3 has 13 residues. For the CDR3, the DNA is TGCGCCAGCAGCCCGAGGGAGGGTCAGCCCCAGCATTTT. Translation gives CASSPREGQPQHF.

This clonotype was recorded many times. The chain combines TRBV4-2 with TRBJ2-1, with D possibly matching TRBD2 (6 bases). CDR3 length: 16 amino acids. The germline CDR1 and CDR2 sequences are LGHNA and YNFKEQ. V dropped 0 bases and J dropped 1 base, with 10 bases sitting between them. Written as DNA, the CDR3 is TGTGCCAGCAGCCAAGATGGAGGGAGATCCTACAATGAGCAGTTCTTC. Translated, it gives CASSQDGGRSYNEQFF.

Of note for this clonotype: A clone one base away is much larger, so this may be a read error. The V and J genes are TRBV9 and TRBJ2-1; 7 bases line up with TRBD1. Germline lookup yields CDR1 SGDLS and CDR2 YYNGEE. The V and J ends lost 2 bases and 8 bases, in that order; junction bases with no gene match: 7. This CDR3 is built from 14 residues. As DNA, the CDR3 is TGTGCCAGCAGCGTCCGACAGGGAAACGATGAGCAGTTCTTC. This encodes CASSVRQGNDEQFF.

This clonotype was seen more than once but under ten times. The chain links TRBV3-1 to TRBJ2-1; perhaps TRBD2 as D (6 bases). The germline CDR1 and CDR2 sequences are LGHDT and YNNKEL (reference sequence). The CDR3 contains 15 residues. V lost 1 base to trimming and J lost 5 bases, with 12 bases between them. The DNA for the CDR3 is TGTGCCAGCAGCCAAGTTAGCGGAGCAAACAATGAGCAGTTCTTC. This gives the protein CASSQVSGANNEQFF.

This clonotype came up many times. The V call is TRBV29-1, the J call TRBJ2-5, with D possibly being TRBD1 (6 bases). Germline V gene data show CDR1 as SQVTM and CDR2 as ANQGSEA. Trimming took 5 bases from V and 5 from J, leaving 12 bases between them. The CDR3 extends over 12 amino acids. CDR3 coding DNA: TGCAGCGTTCTCACAGGGCACGAGACCCAGTACTTC. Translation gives CSVLTGHETQYF. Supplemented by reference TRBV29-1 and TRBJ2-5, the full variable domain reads SAVISQKPSRDICQRGTSLTIQCQVDSQVTMMFWYRQQPGQSLTLIATANQGSEATYESGFVIDKFPISRPNLTFSTLTVSNMSPEDSSIYLCSVLTGHETQYFGPGTRLLVL.

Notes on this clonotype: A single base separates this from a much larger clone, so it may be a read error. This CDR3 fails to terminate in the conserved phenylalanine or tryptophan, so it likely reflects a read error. The CDR3 reads CASSPIRGMNTEAFY. The DNA for the CDR3 is TGTGCCAGCAGCCCTATTCGCGGGATGAACACTGAAGCTTTCTAT. The chain joins TRBV12-3 or TRBV12-4 to TRBJ1-1; D is unclear. V lost 6 bases and J 0 bases, leaving 14 bases between the germline ends. The CDR3 length is 15 residues.

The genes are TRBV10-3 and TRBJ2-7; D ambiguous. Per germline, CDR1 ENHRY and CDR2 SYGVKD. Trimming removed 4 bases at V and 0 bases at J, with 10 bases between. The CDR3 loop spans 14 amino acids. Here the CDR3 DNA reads TGTGCCATCAGTGGAGACACCCTCTCCTACGAGCAGTACTTC. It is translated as CAISGDTLSYEQYF.

CDR3 in DNA: TGTGCCAGCAGCCAAGATGGGGGAGCGGGGCAGGGCACAGATACGCAGTATTTT. Encoded protein: CASSQDGGAGQGTDTQYF. The chain carries TRBV4-2 and TRBJ2-3; 7 bases are a match to TRBD2. Germline trimming cut 0 bases from V and 1 base from J; bases unmatched to any gene: 10. The CDR3 spans 18 residues. Germline CDR1 and CDR2: LGHNA and YNFKEQ.

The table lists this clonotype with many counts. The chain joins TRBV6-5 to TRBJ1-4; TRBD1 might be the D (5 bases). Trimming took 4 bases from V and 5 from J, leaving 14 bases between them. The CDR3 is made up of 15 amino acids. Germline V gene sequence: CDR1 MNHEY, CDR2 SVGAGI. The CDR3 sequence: CASSLEPRENEKLFF. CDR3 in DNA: TGTGCCAGCAGTTTAGAACCCAGGGAAAATGAAAAACTGTTTTTT.

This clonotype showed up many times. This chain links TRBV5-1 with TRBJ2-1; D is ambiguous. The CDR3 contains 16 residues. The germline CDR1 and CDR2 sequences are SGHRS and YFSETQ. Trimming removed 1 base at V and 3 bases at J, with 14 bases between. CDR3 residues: CASSLIGPTDYNEQFF. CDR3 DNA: TGCGCCAGCAGCTTGATCGGGCCTACTGACTACAATGAGCAGTTCTTC.

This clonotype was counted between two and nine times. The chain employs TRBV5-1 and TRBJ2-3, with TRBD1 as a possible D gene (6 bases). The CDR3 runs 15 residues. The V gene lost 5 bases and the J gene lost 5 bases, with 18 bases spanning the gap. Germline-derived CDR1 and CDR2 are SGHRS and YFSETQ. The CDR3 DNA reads TGCGCCAGCAGACTGCAGGGGCGCGAAGGAGATACGCAGTATTTT. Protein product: CASRLQGREGDTQYF.

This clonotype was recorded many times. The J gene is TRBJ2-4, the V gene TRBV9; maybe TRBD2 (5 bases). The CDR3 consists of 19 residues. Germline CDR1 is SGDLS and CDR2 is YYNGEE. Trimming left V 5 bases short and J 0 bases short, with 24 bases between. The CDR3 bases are TGTGCCAGCAGTGGCTCATTTACCTCGCGGGTAGGAGCCAAAAACATTCAGTACTTC. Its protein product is CASSGSFTSRVGAKNIQYF.

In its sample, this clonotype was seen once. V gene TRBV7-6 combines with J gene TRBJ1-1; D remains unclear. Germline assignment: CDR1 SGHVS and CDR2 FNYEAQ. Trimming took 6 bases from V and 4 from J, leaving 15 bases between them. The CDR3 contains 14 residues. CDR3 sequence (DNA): TGTGCCAGCAGTTCGGCTTCTCAGAGCACTGAAGCTTTCTTT. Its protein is CASSSASQSTEAFF.

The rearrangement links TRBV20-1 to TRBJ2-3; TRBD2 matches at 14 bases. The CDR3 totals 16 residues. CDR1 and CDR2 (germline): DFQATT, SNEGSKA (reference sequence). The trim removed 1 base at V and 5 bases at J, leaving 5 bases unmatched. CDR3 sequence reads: CSARGGLAGVGDTQYF. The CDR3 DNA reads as TGCAGTGCTAGAGGGGGACTAGCGGGGGTTGGAGATACGCAGTATTTT.

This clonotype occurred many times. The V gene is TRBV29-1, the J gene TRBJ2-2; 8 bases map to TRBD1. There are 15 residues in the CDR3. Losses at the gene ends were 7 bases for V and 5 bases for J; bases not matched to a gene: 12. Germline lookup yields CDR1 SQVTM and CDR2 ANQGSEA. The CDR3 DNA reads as TGCAGCGCGAGGGCAGGGGGCGATTTAACCGGGGAGCTGTTTTTT. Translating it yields CSARAGGDLTGELFF.

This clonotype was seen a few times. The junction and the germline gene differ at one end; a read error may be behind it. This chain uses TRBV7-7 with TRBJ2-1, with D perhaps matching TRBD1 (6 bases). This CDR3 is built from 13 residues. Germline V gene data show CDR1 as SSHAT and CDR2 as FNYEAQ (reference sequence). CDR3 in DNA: TGTGCTAGCAGCTTAATCCGAGGGGGAGAGCAGTTCTTC. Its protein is CASSLIRGGEQFF.

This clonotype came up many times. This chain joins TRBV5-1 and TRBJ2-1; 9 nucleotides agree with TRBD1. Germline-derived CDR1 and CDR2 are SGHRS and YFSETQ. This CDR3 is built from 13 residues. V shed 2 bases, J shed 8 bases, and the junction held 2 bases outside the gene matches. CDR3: CASSFRTGDEQFF. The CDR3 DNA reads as TGCGCCAGCAGCTTTCGGACAGGGGATGAGCAGTTCTTC.

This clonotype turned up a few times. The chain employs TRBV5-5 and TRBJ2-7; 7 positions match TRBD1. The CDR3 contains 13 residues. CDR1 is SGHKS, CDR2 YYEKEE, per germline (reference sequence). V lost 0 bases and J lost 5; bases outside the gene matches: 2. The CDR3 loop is CASSLADRDEQYF. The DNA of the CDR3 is TGTGCCAGCAGCTTGGCCGACAGGGACGAGCAGTACTTC.

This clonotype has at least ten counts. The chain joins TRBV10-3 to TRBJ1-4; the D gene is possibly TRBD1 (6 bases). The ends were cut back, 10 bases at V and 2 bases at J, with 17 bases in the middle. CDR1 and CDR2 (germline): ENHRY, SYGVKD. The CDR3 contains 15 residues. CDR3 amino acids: CATSPGAETNEKLFF. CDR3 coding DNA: TGTGCCACGAGCCCGGGGGCTGAGACTAATGAAAAACTGTTTTTT.

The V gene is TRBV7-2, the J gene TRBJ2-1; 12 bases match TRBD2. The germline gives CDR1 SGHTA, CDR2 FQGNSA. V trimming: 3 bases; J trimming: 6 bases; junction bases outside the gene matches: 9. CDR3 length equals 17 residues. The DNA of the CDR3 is TGTGCCAGCAGCTTCACTAGCGGGGGGTTCCGCGGCAATGAGCAGTTCTTC. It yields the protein CASSFTSGGFRGNEQFF.

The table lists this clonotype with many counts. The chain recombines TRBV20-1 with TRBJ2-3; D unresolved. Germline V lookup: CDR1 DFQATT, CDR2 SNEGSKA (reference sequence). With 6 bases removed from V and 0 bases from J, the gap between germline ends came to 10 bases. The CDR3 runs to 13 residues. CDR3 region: CSAQPDSTDTQYF. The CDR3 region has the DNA TGCAGTGCGCAGCCCGATAGCACAGATACGCAGTATTTT.

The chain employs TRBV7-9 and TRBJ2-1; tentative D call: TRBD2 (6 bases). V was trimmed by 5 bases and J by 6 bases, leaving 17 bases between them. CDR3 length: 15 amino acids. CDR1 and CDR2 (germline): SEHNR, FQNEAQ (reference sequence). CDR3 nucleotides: TGTGCCAGCAGCCCAATACCCGCGGGACTCAATGAGCAGTTCTTC. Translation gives CASSPIPAGLNEQFF.

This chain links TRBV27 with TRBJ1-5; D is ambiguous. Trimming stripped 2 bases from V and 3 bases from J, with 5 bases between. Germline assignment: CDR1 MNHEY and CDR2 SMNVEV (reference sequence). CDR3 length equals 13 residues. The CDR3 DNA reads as TGTGCCAGCAGTTTAACCTACAATCAGCCCCAGCATTTT. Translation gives CASSLTYNQPQHF.

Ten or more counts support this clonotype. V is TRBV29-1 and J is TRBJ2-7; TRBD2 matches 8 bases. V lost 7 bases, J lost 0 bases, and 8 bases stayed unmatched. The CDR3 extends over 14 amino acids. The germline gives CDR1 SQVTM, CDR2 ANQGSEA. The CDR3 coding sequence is TGCAGCGCCTCTACTAGCGGTAGCTCCTACGAGCAGTACTTC. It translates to CSASTSGSSYEQYF.

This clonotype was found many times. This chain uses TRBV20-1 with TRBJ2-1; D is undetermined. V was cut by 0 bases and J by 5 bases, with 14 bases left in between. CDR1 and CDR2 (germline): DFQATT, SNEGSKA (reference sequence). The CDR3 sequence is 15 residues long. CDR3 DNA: TGCAGTGCTAGAGAGATAGCTAGGGCCAACAATGAGCAGTTCTTC. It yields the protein CSAREIARANNEQFF.

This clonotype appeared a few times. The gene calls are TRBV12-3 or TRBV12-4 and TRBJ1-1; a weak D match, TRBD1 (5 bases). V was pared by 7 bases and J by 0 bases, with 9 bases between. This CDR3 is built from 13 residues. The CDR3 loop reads CASIPGLNTEAFF. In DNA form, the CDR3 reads TGTGCCAGCATCCCAGGGTTGAACACTGAAGCTTTCTTT.

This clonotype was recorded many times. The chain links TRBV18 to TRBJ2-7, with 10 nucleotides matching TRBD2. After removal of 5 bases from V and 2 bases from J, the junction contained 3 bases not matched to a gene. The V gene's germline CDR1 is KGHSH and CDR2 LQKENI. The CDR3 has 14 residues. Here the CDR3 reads CASSSGLAPYEQYF. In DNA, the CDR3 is TGTGCCAGCTCATCGGGACTAGCGCCCTACGAGCAGTACTTC.

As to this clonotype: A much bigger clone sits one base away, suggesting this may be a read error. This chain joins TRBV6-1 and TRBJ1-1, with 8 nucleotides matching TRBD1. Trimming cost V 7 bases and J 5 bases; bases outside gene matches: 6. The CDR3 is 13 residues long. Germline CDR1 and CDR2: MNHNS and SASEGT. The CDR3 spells CASMRTGGTEAFF. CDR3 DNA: TGTGCCAGCATGAGAACAGGGGGGACTGAAGCTTTCTTT.